This TCR beta chain is drawn from a study of cytomegalovirus exposure and HLA in healthy donors. Study at large: The Caucasian-associated ancestry cluster held less than 85% of roughly 400 genotyped donors.

Primers: 60 Vbeta forward and 13 Jbeta reverse. Authors' data handling: The authors later counted roughly 79 million unique TCR beta chains, 9.5 million to 13 million of them shared. Sequencing was performed with immunoSEQ multiplex PCR; in TCRdb, only in-frame clones are kept and a portion is missing. The D gene and trimming were derived from the DNA, and the V and J assignments and clone size from that table. This table holds roughly 200,000 clones, 82% found once. For this clone: The antigen remains undetermined.

CDR3 length: 16 residues. The V and J ends lost 1 base and 1 base respectively, with 12 bases between them. Germline values: CDR1 SGHTA, CDR2 FQGTGA. Study-wide results and limits: An Asian-associated ancestry cluster reportedly showed fewer N-insertions than the approximately 620-donor mean in a later analysis. The authors judged a highly shared variant cluster likely a sequencing artifact.

The chain joins TRBV7-3 to TRBJ2-3; tentative D call: TRBD2 (6 bases). The TCR comes from a woman aged 40 to 50 in good health and CMV-seronegative. The source material was PBMCs. CDR3 region: CASSLSLSGRTDTQYF. In DNA, the CDR3 is TGTGCCAGCAGCTTAAGTCTCAGCGGGCGCACAGATACGCAGTATTTT. The variable domain in full, completed from reference TRBV7-3 and TRBJ2-3, reads GAGVSQTPSNKVTEKGKYVELRCDPISGHTALYWYRQSLGQGPEFLIYFQGTGAADDSGLPNDRFFAVRPEGSVSTLKIQRTERGDSAVYLCASSLSLSGRTDTQYFGPGTRLTVL.